Shown below are 25 T cell receptor beta chains from a single sample sequenced in a study of Ad26.COV2.S vaccination and SARS-CoV-2 variants. Treatment reported: around 19 received Ad26.COV2.S at low or high dose, single or two shots; five or six received placebo; per-sample allocation not given. Specimen acquisition occurred on day 63 following the initial vaccine or placebo injection. Assay used: immunoSEQ multiplex PCR; TCRdb lists only in-frame clones, some missing. The data show a few hundred thousand clones, around nine tenths seen once. This sample comprised peripheral blood, obtained in a trial of Ad26.COV2.S vaccine versus placebo. Every receptor here comes from a person aged 18 to 59 who received the Ad26.COV2.S COVID-19 vaccine or a placebo.

The rearrangement uses TRBV3-1 (or the pseudogene TRBV3-2) and TRBJ2-7; TRBD2 is a possible D gene (5 bases). CDR1 is LGHDT, CDR2 YNNKEL, per germline (reference sequence). Trimming took off 7 bases at V and 3 bases at J, with 19 bases between the two ends. The CDR3 covers 15 residues. The CDR3, as DNA: TGTGCCAGCACCTCGGGATTGGTCGGCTACTACGAGCAGTACTTC. It specifies CASTSGLVGYYEQYF.

This chain joins TRBV11-2 and TRBJ2-1; TRBD1 matches at 7 bases. CDR3 size: 14 residues. J was trimmed by 4 bases and V by 6 bases; bases with no gene match: 6. From germline, CDR1 is SGHAT and CDR2 FQNNGV. CDR3 residues: CASRQPGQYNEQFF. CDR3 coding DNA: TGTGCCAGCAGACAACCGGGACAGTACAATGAGCAGTTCTTC.

The J gene is TRBJ1-4, the V gene TRBV25-1; D gene unclear. CDR1 and CDR2 (germline): MGHDK, SYGVNS. Trimming took 3 bases from V and 0 from J, leaving 14 bases between them. The CDR3 is 17 amino acids. CDR3 nucleotides: TGTGCCAGCAGTGAGTTTGGCAGACCTGCAACTAATGAAAAACTGTTTTTT. Its translation: CASSEFGRPATNEKLFF.

The V gene is TRBV9, the J gene TRBJ2-5, with D possibly being TRBD1 (6 bases). Trimming pared 4 bases from V and 0 bases from J, leaving 16 bases between. The length of the CDR3 is 16 residues. Germline CDR1 and CDR2: SGDLS and YYNGEE. In DNA form, the CDR3 reads TGTGCCAGCAGCTCGTCCCGCGACAGGTACCAAGAGACCCAGTACTTC. As protein: CASSSSRDRYQETQYF.

The chain recombines TRBV20-1 with TRBJ2-5, with TRBD2 as a possible D gene (6 bases). V was pared by 3 bases and J by 5 bases, with 16 bases between. Germline assignment: CDR1 DFQATT and CDR2 SNEGSKA (reference sequence). This CDR3 contains 14 residues. Here the CDR3 reads CSASPGELAETQYF. Written as DNA, the CDR3 is TGCAGTGCTAGTCCCGGTGAGCTAGCGGAGACCCAGTACTTC.

This clone was seen a single time. The chain is built from TRBV2 and TRBJ2-1; D is possibly TRBD1 or TRBD2 (5 bases each). The CDR3 contains 13 residues. Germline loops: CDR1 SNHLY, CDR2 FYNNEI. The V end lost 7 bases, the J end lost 10 bases, and 17 bases lay between the germline ends. The CDR3 sequence is CASNLGRDREQFF. CDR3 bases: TGTGCCAGCAACCTTGGACGGGACCGGGAGCAGTTCTTC.

The DNA for the CDR3 is TGTGCCAGCAGCTTAGGAGGTAGGGGAGTCAATGAGCAGTTCTTC. It codes for CASSLGGRGVNEQFF. The genes are TRBV13 and TRBJ2-1; D tentatively reads TRBD1 or TRBD2 (5 bases each). V lost 0 bases and J lost 6, with 12 bases in between. This CDR3 is 15 amino acids long. Germline CDR1 PRHDT, CDR2 FYEKMQ (reference sequence).

DNA of the CDR3: TGTGCCAGCTCTATGGGGGGTTCTGGAAACACCATATATTTT. This encodes CASSMGGSGNTIYF. The genes are TRBV6-6 and TRBJ1-3; possibly TRBD1 for D (5 bases). V gave up 8 bases and J gave up 1 base, with 12 bases separating them. This CDR3 spans 14 amino acids. Germline lookup yields CDR1 MNHNY and CDR2 SVGAGI (reference sequence).

The chain uses TRBV7-2 and TRBJ2-6; 7 bases agree with TRBD2. Germline CDR1 is SGHTA and CDR2 is FQGNSA. J was trimmed by 0 bases and V by 3 bases; bases with no gene match: 8. The CDR3 is 18 amino acids. Written as DNA, the CDR3 is TGTGCCAGCAGCTTGTCAGCGGGGCCGATCTCTGGGGCCAACGTCCTGACTTTC. It is translated as CASSLSAGPISGANVLTF.

CDR3 DNA sequence: TGTGCCAGTAGTCTGGGGGCACAGCCCCAGCATTTT. It is translated as CASSLGAQPQHF. The gene calls are TRBV19 and TRBJ1-5, with D possibly TRBD1 on 6 matching bases. The CDR3 spans 12 residues. Trimming left V 5 bases short and J 7 bases short, with 9 bases between. The V gene's germline CDR1 is LNHDA and CDR2 SQIVND (reference sequence).

V is TRBV7-9 and J is TRBJ2-7; 8 bases align to TRBD1. J was trimmed by 7 bases and V by 5 bases; bases with no gene match: 7. The CDR3 covers 13 residues. Germline V CDR1 and CDR2: SEHNR, FQNEAQ (reference sequence). In DNA, the CDR3 is TGTGCCAGCAGCCCCCCCGGGACAGGTGAGCAGTACTTC. It codes for CASSPPGTGEQYF.

The CDR3: CSARQASGYEQYF. The CDR3 DNA sequence: TGCAGCGCTCGACAGGCCTCGGGCTACGAGCAGTACTTC. This sequence joins TRBV29-1 and TRBJ2-7, with a weak D call TRBD1 (6 bases). The germline CDR1 and CDR2 sequences are SQVTM and ANQGSEA. The germline V and J ends were trimmed by 7 bases and 3 bases, with 16 bases remaining between them. CDR3 length: 13 residues.

The rearrangement joins TRBV5-4 to TRBJ2-1, with 9 bases matching TRBD2. The V gene end was trimmed by 0 bases and the J gene end by 7 bases; junction bases not matched to a gene: 2. Germline V gene lookup returns CDR1 SGHNT and CDR2 YYREEE (reference sequence). This CDR3 is 14 amino acids long. Written as DNA, the CDR3 is TGTGCCAGCAGCTTGGTAGCGGGGGTAAATGAGCAGTTCTTC. Translated, it gives CASSLVAGVNEQFF. The variable domain in full, completed from reference TRBV5-4 and TRBJ2-1, reads ETGVTQSPTHLIKTRGQQVTLRCSSQSGHNTVSWYQQALGQGPQFIFQYYREEENGRGNFPPRFSGLQFPNYSSELNVNALELDDSALYLCASSLVAGVNEQFFGPGTRLTVL.

The CDR3 loop reads CASSRGTGGEQFF. In nucleotides, the CDR3 is TGTGCCAGCAGCCGAGGGACAGGGGGTGAGCAGTTCTTC. This sequence joins TRBV7-3 and TRBJ2-1, with TRBD1 identical over 11 bases. Germline trimming cut 5 bases from V and 9 bases from J; bases unmatched to any gene: 3. The CDR3 extends over 13 amino acids. Germline loops: CDR1 SGHTA, CDR2 FQGTGA.

V usage is TRBV9 and J usage is TRBJ1-2; weak D call: TRBD1 (6 bases). V lost 0 bases, J lost 4 bases, and 16 bases lay in between. This CDR3 has 16 residues. CDR1 SGDLS and CDR2 YYNGEE come from the germline V gene. The CDR3 coding sequence is TGTGCCAGCAGCGTAGGAGGGGGGGCGACAGTCTATGGCTACACCTTC. It encodes CASSVGGGATVYGYTF.

The chain uses TRBV7-2 and TRBJ1-2; D may be TRBD1 (5 bases). There are 14 residues in the CDR3. Per the germline V gene, CDR1 is SGHTA and CDR2 is FQGNSA. V lost 5 bases and J lost 2, with 12 bases in between. CDR3 region: CASSGGGRNYGYTF. CDR3 nucleotides: TGTGCCAGCAGCGGGGGTGGGAGGAACTATGGCTACACCTTC.

This rearrangement joins TRBV18 to TRBJ1-3; D is undetermined. Trimming removed 2 bases at V and 2 bases at J, with 4 bases between. CDR3 length equals 13 residues. Germline V gene sequence: CDR1 KGHSH, CDR2 LQKENI. CDR3 loop: CASSPDAGNTIYF. The CDR3 DNA follows: TGTGCCAGCTCACCAGACGCTGGAAACACCATATATTTT.

As concerns this clone: The sample has other DNA sequences that encode this CDR3 too. The chain uses TRBV12-3 or TRBV12-4 and TRBJ2-7; possibly TRBD2 for D (5 bases). With 4 bases removed from V and 4 bases from J, the gap between germline ends came to 5 bases. The CDR3 loop spans 11 amino acids. CDR3 sequence reads: CASSSGYEQYF. In DNA, the CDR3 is TGTGCCAGCAGTTCGGGATACGAGCAGTACTTC.

For the CDR3, the DNA is TGTGCCAGCAGCTCGGTTCAGGGTTGGAACATTCAGTACTTC. This codes for CASSSVQGWNIQYF. This chain joins TRBV7-2 and TRBJ2-4; tentatively, D is TRBD1 (5 bases). CDR3 length: 14 amino acids. Trimming took 4 bases from V and 7 from J, leaving 14 bases between them. The germline V gene encodes CDR1 SGHTA and CDR2 FQGNSA.

The chain employs TRBV5-4 and TRBJ1-2, with TRBD1 matching over 7 bases. V was clipped by 0 bases and J by 4 bases; unmatched bases: 9. Germline V gene sequence: CDR1 SGHNT, CDR2 YYREEE (reference sequence). CDR3 length: 16 amino acids. The CDR3 loop is CASSLAPRQGGYGYTF. The CDR3 DNA reads as TGTGCCAGCAGCTTGGCCCCTAGACAGGGAGGCTATGGCTACACCTTC.

CDR3 bases: TGTGCCTGGAGTGTCAGTTGGACAGGGTCAGTTTCCTACGAGCAGTACTTC. This sequence encodes CAWSVSWTGSVSYEQYF. The chain is built from TRBV30 and TRBJ2-7; 8 bases are shared with TRBD1. CDR1 and CDR2 from the germline V gene are GTSNPN and SVGIG (reference sequence). The CDR3 is made up of 17 amino acids. J lost 1 base, V lost 0 bases, and 11 bases had no gene match.

V and J are TRBV9 and TRBJ2-1; D might be TRBD1 or TRBD2, each matching 5 bases. CDR1 is SGDLS, CDR2 YYNGEE, per germline. V lost 4 bases and J 14 bases, leaving 16 bases between the germline ends. There are 12 residues in the CDR3. The CDR3, as DNA: TGTGCCAGCAGCCCTGCTGGGCAGGGAGAGTTCTTC. This sequence encodes CASSPAGQGEFF. Combining the CDR3 with reference TRBV9 and TRBJ2-1 gives the whole variable domain DSGVTQTPKHLITATGQRVTLRCSPRSGDLSVYWYQQSLDQGLQFLIQYYNGEERAKGNILERFSAQQFPDLHSELNLSSLELGDSALYFCASSPAGQGEFFGPGTRLTVL.

The rearrangement joins TRBV4-2 to TRBJ1-1; D ambiguous. From germline, CDR1 is LGHNA and CDR2 YNFKEQ. This CDR3 is built from 13 residues. V was cut by 1 base and J by 3 bases, with 6 bases left in between. The CDR3 is CASSQGKDTEAFF. CDR3 DNA: TGTGCCAGCAGCCAAGGCAAGGACACTGAAGCTTTCTTT.

The chain employs TRBV7-2 and TRBJ2-2; 16 bases match TRBD2. Germline loops: CDR1 SGHTA, CDR2 FQGNSA. V was clipped by 5 bases and J by 5 bases; unmatched bases: 8. The CDR3 extends over 18 amino acids. In DNA form, the CDR3 reads TGTGCCAGCAGCCCCGGGACTAGCGGGGGGGCTGGGACCGGGGAGCTGTTTTTT. Its translation is CASSPGTSGGAGTGELFF.

The gene calls are TRBV4-2 and TRBJ2-1; 11 nucleotides align to TRBD2. From germline, CDR1 is LGHNA and CDR2 YNFKEQ. There are 18 residues in the CDR3. V lost 0 bases to trimming and J lost 0 bases; unmatched junction nucleotides: 4. CDR3 DNA: TGTGCCAGCAGCCAAGAGCTTAGCGGGGGGGACTCCTACAATGAGCAGTTCTTC. Amino acid sequence: CASSQELSGGDSYNEQFF.